This entry concerns a single T cell receptor (beta chain). The data originate from a study of blood T cell repertoires in COVID-19. Study at large: Acute-phase and convalescent COVID-19 samples originated in the United States, Italy and Spain. Nucleic acid was either cDNA or gDNA, and it came from T cells, B-cell-depleted T cells, or PBMCs.

Assay: immunoSEQ multiplex PCR; the TCRdb copy retains only in-frame clones and omits some. The sample yields some 22,000 clones, approximately 85% seen once. The length of the CDR3 is 16 residues. With 3 bases removed from V and 5 bases from J, the gap between germline ends came to 17 bases. Germline values: CDR1 LNHNV, CDR2 YYDKDF (reference sequence). The sequence was collected from a human donor with active COVID-19. The donor label of this sample is uncertain. The sample was peripheral blood. The chain joins TRBV15 to TRBJ1-5; D possibly corresponds to TRBD1 (6 bases). CDR3 loop: CATSSGYREADQPQHF. CDR3 sequence (DNA): TGTGCCACCAGCAGCGGATACAGGGAAGCGGATCAGCCCCAGCATTTT.